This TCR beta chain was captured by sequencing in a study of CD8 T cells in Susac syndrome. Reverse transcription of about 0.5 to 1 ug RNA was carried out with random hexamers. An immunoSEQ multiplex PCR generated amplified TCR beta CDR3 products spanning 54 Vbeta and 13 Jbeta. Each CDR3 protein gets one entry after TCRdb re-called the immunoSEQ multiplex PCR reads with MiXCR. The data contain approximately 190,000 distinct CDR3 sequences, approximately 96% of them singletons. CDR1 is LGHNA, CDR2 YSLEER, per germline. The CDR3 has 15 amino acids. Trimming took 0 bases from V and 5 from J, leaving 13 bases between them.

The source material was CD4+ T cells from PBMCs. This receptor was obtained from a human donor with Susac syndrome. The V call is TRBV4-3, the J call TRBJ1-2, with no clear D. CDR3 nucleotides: TGCGCCAGCAGCCAAGAAGGCAGAGAATTGTATGGCTACACCTTC. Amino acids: CASSQEGRELYGYTF.